This TCR beta chain derives from a study of cytomegalovirus exposure and HLA in healthy donors. 13 Jbeta primers and 60 Vbeta primers were used for the PCR. Clones were read by immunoSEQ multiplex PCR, and TCRdb kept only the in-frame ones, dropping some. The sample carries roughly 120,000 clones, around 80% recorded once. The CDR3 has 14 amino acids. V was cut by 4 bases and J by 8 bases, with 15 bases left in between. Looked up from germline, CDR1 is SGHDT and CDR2 is YYEEEE. The V call is TRBV5-6, the J call TRBJ1-4; maybe TRBD1 (5 bases). The source of this sequence is a man in his forties or fifties in good health and CMV-seronegative. The sequencing input was PBMCs. The CDR3 DNA reads as TGTGCCAGCAGCCGCACGGGGGATGGGGAAAAACTGTTTTTT. It yields the protein CASSRTGDGEKLFF.